These 26 T cell receptor beta chains originate from one sample sequenced in a study of blood T cell repertoires in COVID-19. Sequenced by immunoSEQ multiplex PCR; TCRdb stores in-frame clones only, minus some. The table has some 87,000 clones, approximately 80% seen once. Sequences were obtained from peripheral blood. These receptors were obtained from a human donor in a cohort sampled during active COVID-19.

The genes are TRBV7-8 and TRBJ1-6; weak D call: TRBD1 (5 bases). CDR1 is SGHVS and CDR2 is FQNEAQ in the germline V gene. The V end was cut by 0 bases, the J end by 9 bases, with 21 bases between. The CDR3 spans 18 residues. The CDR3 DNA is TGTGCCAGCAGCTTAGCGTCCGACAGTGGTAGGCTATCTTCACCCCTCCACTTT. Its translation: CASSLASDSGRLSSPLHF.

This chain links TRBV3-1 (or the pseudogene TRBV3-2) with TRBJ2-3; D might be TRBD1 (6 bases). The V end was cut by 4 bases, the J end by 4 bases, with 9 bases between. This CDR3 region has 13 residues. Germline V gives CDR1 LGHDT, CDR2 YNNKEL (reference sequence). DNA of the CDR3: TGTGCCAGCAGCCTCGGGACATCAGATACGCAGTATTTT. Translating it yields CASSLGTSDTQYF.

This chain uses TRBV28 with TRBJ1-6; 7 nucleotides align to TRBD1. Germline values: CDR1 MDHEN, CDR2 SYDVKM. The CDR3 runs to 17 residues. V trimming: 6 bases; J trimming: 5 bases; junction bases outside the gene matches: 13. The CDR3 DNA is TGTGCCAGCAGACCCGGGACAGCGAGCAGAAATAATTCACCCCTCCACTTT. Translating it yields CASRPGTASRNNSPLHF.

The chain recombines TRBV6-5 with TRBJ1-2; TRBD1 matches 7 bases. Germline CDR1 is MNHEY and CDR2 is SVGAGI. The CDR3 contains 13 residues. The ends lost 6 bases at V and 5 bases at J; junction bases unmatched: 6. The CDR3: CASRATGTYGYTF. The DNA for the CDR3 is TGTGCCAGCAGGGCGACAGGGACGTATGGCTACACCTTC.

The chain links TRBV19 to TRBJ2-3, with 8 bases lining up with TRBD2. CDR1 LNHDA and CDR2 SQIVND come from the germline V gene (reference sequence). The CDR3 length is 14 residues. The J segment lost 2 bases and the V segment lost 4 bases, leaving 2 bases of the junction unmatched. The CDR3 nucleotides are TGTGCCAGTAGTAAGCGGGGGATCACAGATACGCAGTATTTT. It yields the protein CASSKRGITDTQYF.

The genes are TRBV5-4 and TRBJ1-6; D is ambiguous. Trimming stripped 4 bases from V and 6 bases from J, with 8 bases between. CDR3 size: 13 residues. CDR1 is SGHNT, CDR2 YYREEE, per germline (reference sequence). CDR3 residues: CASSRYSNSPLHF. The CDR3 coding sequence is TGTGCCAGCAGCAGATACAGTAATTCACCCCTCCACTTT.

The chain joins TRBV6-6 to TRBJ2-5, with D possibly being TRBD1 (5 bases). From germline, CDR1 is MNHNY and CDR2 SVGAGI (reference sequence). The ends were cut back, 5 bases at V and 1 base at J, with 23 bases in the middle. The CDR3 loop spans 18 amino acids. CDR3 loop: CASSRTIYATGIQETQYF. As DNA, the CDR3 is TGTGCCAGCAGTCGAACAATATACGCCACAGGAATCCAAGAGACCCAGTACTTC.

CDR3 sequence (DNA): TGCGCCAGCAGGGGATTAGGGAATCGGGCGGGGAACTACGAGCAGTACTTC. Protein product: CASRGLGNRAGNYEQYF. The V call is TRBV10-2, the J call TRBJ2-7; D perhaps matches TRBD2 (6 bases). This CDR3 contains 17 residues. Trimming stripped 6 bases from V and 3 bases from J, with 24 bases between. From germline, CDR1 is WSHSY and CDR2 SAAADI.

The chain carries TRBV19 and TRBJ1-6; 10 bases agree with TRBD1. CDR1 and CDR2 from the germline V gene are LNHDA and SQIVND (reference sequence). The CDR3 runs 13 residues. J was trimmed by 9 bases and V by 7 bases; bases with no gene match: 3. In nucleotides, the CDR3 is TGTGCCAGTATGGGACAGGGGATTTCACCCCTCCACTTT. This codes for CASMGQGISPLHF. Using reference TRBV19 and TRBJ1-6 for the parts outside the CDR3, the full variable domain is DGGITQSPKYLFRKEGQNVTLSCEQNLNHDAMYWYRQDPGQGLRLIYYSQIVNDFQKGDIAEGYSVSREKKESFPLTVTSAQKNPTAFYLCASMGQGISPLHFGNGTRLTVT.

This clone showed up just once. The chain is built from TRBV7-9 and TRBJ2-7; weak D call: TRBD1 (6 bases). The ends were cut back, 7 bases at V and 5 bases at J, with 15 bases in the middle. Per the germline V gene, CDR1 is SEHNR and CDR2 is FQNEAQ (reference sequence). This CDR3 is built from 13 residues. The CDR3 DNA is TGTGCCAGCAACCTCCAGGCAGGGGACGAGCAGTACTTC. Encoded protein: CASNLQAGDEQYF.

V usage is TRBV7-2 and J usage is TRBJ1-2; 9 positions agree with TRBD1. Unmatched junction bases numbered 15, after V lost 5 bases and J lost 8 bases. Germline V gene sequence: CDR1 SGHTA, CDR2 FQGNSA. The CDR3 covers 16 residues. This chain's CDR3 is CASSTAPGQGPEGYTF. CDR3 nucleotides: TGTGCCAGCAGCACAGCACCGGGACAGGGTCCGGAGGGCTACACCTTC.

The J gene is TRBJ1-5, the V gene TRBV19; TRBD1 is a possible D gene (5 bases). The germline CDR1 and CDR2 sequences are LNHDA and SQIVND (reference sequence). Deletions cut 7 bases from V and 1 base from J, with 14 bases between. CDR3 length equals 15 residues. The CDR3 sequence: CASITGEGSNQPQHF. The CDR3 DNA reads TGTGCCAGTATCACGGGGGAAGGAAGCAATCAGCCCCAGCATTTT.

The V and J genes are TRBV24-1 and TRBJ2-1; D may be TRBD2 (7 bases). This CDR3 comprises 13 residues. Germline CDR1 and CDR2: KGHDR and SFDVKD. The V and J ends lost 7 bases and 8 bases respectively, with 14 bases between them. CDR3 DNA: TGTGCCACCAGCGGGGGGCCTACCTATGAGCAGTTCTTC. The encoded protein is CATSGGPTYEQFF.

The chain uses TRBV4-2 and TRBJ1-1; 7 bases are a match to TRBD1. This CDR3 has 15 residues. CDR1 is LGHNA and CDR2 is YNFKEQ in the germline V gene. V dropped 6 bases and J dropped 4; count of bases not matched to a gene: 11. Here the CDR3 DNA reads TGTGCCAGCAGTCAGGACAGGTTGGTTTCCACTGAAGCTTTCTTT. Encoded protein: CASSQDRLVSTEAFF.

The V and J genes are TRBV6-5 and TRBJ1-6; 7 positions match TRBD1. Unmatched junction bases numbered 5, after V lost 7 bases and J lost 5 bases. CDR3 size: 14 residues. Per germline, CDR1 MNHEY and CDR2 SVGAGI. CDR3 nucleotides: TGTGCCAGCAAAACGGGACAGAATAATTCACCCCTCCACTTT. It encodes CASKTGQNNSPLHF.

This clone was recorded only once. J is TRBJ2-5 and V is TRBV7-2; 7 bases are shared with TRBD2. V trimming: 4 bases; J trimming: 5 bases; junction bases outside the gene matches: 1. The CDR3 contains 12 residues. The V gene's germline CDR1 is SGHTA and CDR2 FQGNSA. The CDR3 bases are TGTGCCAGCAGCTCTAGCGGTGAGACCCAGTACTTC. As protein: CASSSSGETQYF.

The CDR3 coding sequence is TGTGCCATCAGTGAGCGGGCAGGACTAAGCACAGATACGCAGTATTTT. It codes for CAISERAGLSTDTQYF. V is TRBV10-3 and J is TRBJ2-3; D is possibly TRBD2 (6 bases). Germline V gives CDR1 ENHRY, CDR2 SYGVKD. The V gene lost 2 bases and the J gene lost 0 bases, with 12 bases spanning the gap. The CDR3 is made up of 16 amino acids.

This clone was observed a handful of times. This rearrangement joins TRBV7-9 to TRBJ1-1, with D unresolved. The germline V gene has CDR1 SEHNR and CDR2 FQNEAQ (reference sequence). This CDR3 has 13 residues. The V end was cut by 4 bases, the J end by 8 bases, with 14 bases between. The CDR3 region has the DNA TGTGCCAGCAGCTCCCAAGAGGGTTCAGAAGCTTTCTTT. Encoded protein: CASSSQEGSEAFF.

The rearrangement joins TRBV19 to TRBJ2-1, with TRBD1 matching 9 bases. Trimming at V came to 5 bases and at J to 3 bases, leaving 5 bases not matched to a gene. Germline V lookup: CDR1 LNHDA, CDR2 SQIVND (reference sequence). This CDR3 contains 15 residues. CDR3 in amino acids: CASSFRQGVYNEQFF. The CDR3 bases are TGTGCCAGTAGTTTCCGACAGGGGGTCTACAATGAGCAGTTCTTC.

The chain has TRBV2 and TRBJ2-7; D is ambiguous. This CDR3 is 12 amino acids long. CDR1 SNHLY and CDR2 FYNNEI come from the germline V gene. Trimming pared 8 bases from V and 3 bases from J, leaving 11 bases between. CDR3 sequence reads: CASGAANYEQYF. The CDR3 nucleotides are TGTGCCAGCGGAGCTGCCAACTACGAGCAGTACTTC.

V is TRBV11-3 and J is TRBJ1-1; a possible D gene is TRBD1 (6 bases). Trimming took off 0 bases at V and 0 bases at J, with 11 bases between the two ends. This CDR3 spans 16 amino acids. Looked up from germline, CDR1 is SGHNT and CDR2 is YENEEA. The CDR3 DNA follows: TGTGCCAGCAGCTTAGATACAGGGATTATGAACACTGAAGCTTTCTTT. This encodes CASSLDTGIMNTEAFF.

The chain carries TRBV10-3 and TRBJ2-3; D not certain. V lost 4 bases and J lost 3, with 8 bases in between. The germline V gene has CDR1 ENHRY and CDR2 SYGVKD. CDR3 size: 13 residues. The CDR3 loop reads CAISAGQTDTQYF. The DNA of the CDR3 is TGTGCCATCAGTGCTGGGCAGACAGATACGCAGTATTTT.

This clone was seen a single time. This CDR3 is CASSDLGQNYGYTF. In DNA, the CDR3 is TGCGCCAGCAGCGACCTGGGACAGAACTATGGCTACACCTTC. V is TRBV5-1 and J is TRBJ1-2, with 7 bases identical to TRBD1. CDR3 length equals 14 residues. Unmatched junction bases numbered 5, after V lost 4 bases and J lost 2 bases. Germline CDR1 is SGHRS and CDR2 is YFSETQ.

The rearrangement joins TRBV2 to TRBJ2-1, with 9 positions matching TRBD2. Trimming at V came to 10 bases and at J to 0 bases, leaving 16 bases not matched to a gene. In germline, CDR1 is SNHLY, CDR2 FYNNEI. This CDR3 has 18 residues. CDR3 residues: CATRGPGGRGGSYNEQFF. CDR3 DNA: TGTGCCACCCGAGGTCCGGGTGGGCGGGGGGGCTCCTACAATGAGCAGTTCTTC.

This clone was seen a few times. This chain uses TRBV29-1 with TRBJ2-1, with a weak D call TRBD2 (5 bases). Germline V CDR1 and CDR2: SQVTM, ANQGSEA. The CDR3 is made up of 14 amino acids. V lost 4 bases and J 0 bases, leaving 10 bases between the germline ends. DNA of the CDR3: TGCAGCGTTGTCCGAGGGAGCTCCTACAATGAGCAGTTCTTC. It specifies CSVVRGSSYNEQFF.

The rearrangement joins TRBV2 to TRBJ2-1, with a weak D call TRBD2 (6 bases). V was trimmed by 7 bases and J by 8 bases, leaving 15 bases between them. The CDR3 runs 13 residues. The V gene's germline CDR1 is SNHLY and CDR2 FYNNEI. DNA of the CDR3: TGTGCCAGCACCGGAGGGTCCTCCCATGAGCAGTTCTTC. This gives the protein CASTGGSSHEQFF. The full variable domain, in which reference TRBV2 and TRBJ2-1 provide the parts outside the CDR3, is EPEVTQTPSHQVTQMGQEVILRCVPISNHLYFYWYRQILGQKVEFLVSFYNNEISEKSEIFDDQFSVERPDGSNFTLKIRSTKLEDSAMYFCASTGGSSHEQFFGPGTRLTVL.